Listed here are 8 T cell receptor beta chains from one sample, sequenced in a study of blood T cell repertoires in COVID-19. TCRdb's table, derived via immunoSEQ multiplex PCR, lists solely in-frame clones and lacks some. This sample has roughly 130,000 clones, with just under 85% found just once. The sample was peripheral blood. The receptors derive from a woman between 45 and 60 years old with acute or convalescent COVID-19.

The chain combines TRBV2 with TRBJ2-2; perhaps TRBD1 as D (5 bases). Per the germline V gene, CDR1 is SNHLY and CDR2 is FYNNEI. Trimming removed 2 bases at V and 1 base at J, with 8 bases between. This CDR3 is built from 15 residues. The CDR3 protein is CASSEPDKNTGELFF. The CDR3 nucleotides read TGTGCCAGCAGTGAACCGGACAAGAACACCGGGGAGCTGTTTTTT.

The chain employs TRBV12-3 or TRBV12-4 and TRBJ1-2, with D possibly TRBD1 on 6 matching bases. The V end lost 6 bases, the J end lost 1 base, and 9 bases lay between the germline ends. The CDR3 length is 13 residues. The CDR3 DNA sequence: TGTGCCAGCAGGCAGGGGAATAACTATGGCTACACCTTC. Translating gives CASRQGNNYGYTF.

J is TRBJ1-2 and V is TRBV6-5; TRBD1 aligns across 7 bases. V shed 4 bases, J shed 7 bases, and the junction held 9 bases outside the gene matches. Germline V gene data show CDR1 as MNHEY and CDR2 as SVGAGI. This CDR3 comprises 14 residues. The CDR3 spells CASSSPDRAIGYTF. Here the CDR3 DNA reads TGTGCCAGCAGTTCGCCCGACAGGGCAATTGGCTACACCTTC.

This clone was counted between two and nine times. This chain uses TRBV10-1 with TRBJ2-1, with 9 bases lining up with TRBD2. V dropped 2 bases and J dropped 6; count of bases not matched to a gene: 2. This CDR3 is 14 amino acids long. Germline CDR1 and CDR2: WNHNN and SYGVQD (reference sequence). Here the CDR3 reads CASSEELAGNEQFF. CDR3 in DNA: TGCGCCAGCAGTGAGGAACTAGCGGGCAATGAGCAGTTCTTC.

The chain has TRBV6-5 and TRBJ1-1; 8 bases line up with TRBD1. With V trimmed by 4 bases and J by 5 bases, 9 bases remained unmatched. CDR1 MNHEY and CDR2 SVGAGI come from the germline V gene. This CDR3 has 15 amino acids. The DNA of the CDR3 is TGTGCCAGCAGTTCCATACAGGGGGTGCGTACTGAAGCTTTCTTT. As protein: CASSSIQGVRTEAFF.

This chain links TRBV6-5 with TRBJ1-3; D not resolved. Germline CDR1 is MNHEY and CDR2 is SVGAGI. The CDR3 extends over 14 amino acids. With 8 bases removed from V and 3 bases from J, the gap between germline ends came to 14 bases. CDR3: CASSIRQDGNTIYF. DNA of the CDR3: TGTGCCAGCTCCATTAGGCAGGATGGAAACACCATATATTTT.

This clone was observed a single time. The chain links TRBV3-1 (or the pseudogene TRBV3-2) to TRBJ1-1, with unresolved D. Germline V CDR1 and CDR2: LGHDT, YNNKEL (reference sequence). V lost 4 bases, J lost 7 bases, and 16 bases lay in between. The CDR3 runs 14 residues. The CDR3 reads CASSPPQVELEAFF. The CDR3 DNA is TGTGCCAGCAGCCCTCCCCAGGTCGAACTTGAAGCTTTCTTT.

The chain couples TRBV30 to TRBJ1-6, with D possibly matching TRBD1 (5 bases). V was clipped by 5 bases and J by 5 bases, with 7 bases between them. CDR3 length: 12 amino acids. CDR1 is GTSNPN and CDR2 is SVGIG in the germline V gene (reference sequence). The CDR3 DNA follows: TGTGCCTGGGACAGCGATAATTCACCCCTCCACTTT. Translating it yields CAWDSDNSPLHF. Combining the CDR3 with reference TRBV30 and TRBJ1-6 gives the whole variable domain SQTIHQWPATLVQPVGSPLSLECTVEGTSNPNLYWYRQAAGRGLQLLFYSVGIGQISSEVPQNLSASRPQDRQFILSSKKLLLSDSGFYLCAWDSDNSPLHFGNGTRLTVT.